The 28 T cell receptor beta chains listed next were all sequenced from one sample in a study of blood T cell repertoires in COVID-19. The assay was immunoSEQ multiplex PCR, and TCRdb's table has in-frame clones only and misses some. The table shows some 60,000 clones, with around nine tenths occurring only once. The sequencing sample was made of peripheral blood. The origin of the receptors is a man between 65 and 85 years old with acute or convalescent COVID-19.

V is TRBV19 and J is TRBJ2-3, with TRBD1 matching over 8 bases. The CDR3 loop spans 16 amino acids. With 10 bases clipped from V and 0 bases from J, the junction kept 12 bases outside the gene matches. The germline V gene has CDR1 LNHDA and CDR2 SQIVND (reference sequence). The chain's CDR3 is CAIGTGLSSSTDTQYF. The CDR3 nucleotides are TGTGCCATCGGGACAGGACTATCTTCTAGCACAGATACGCAGTATTTT.

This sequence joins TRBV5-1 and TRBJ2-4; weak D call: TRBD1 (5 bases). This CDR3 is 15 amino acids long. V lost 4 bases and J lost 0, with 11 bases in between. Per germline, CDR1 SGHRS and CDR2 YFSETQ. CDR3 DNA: TGCGCCAGCAGCATTCCGACAGCAGCCAAAAACATTCAGTACTTC. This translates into CASSIPTAAKNIQYF.

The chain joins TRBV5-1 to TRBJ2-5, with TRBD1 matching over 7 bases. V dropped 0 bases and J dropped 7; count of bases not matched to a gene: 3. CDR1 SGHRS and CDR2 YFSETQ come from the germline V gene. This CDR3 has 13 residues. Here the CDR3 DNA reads TGCGCCAGCAGCTTGGAGGGGGCCCGGACCCAGTACTTC. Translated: CASSLEGARTQYF.

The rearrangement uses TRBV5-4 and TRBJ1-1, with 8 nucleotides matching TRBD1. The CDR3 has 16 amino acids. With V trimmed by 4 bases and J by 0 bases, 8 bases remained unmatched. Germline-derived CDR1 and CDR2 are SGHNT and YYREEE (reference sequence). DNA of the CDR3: TGTGCCAGCAGCGAAGGACAGGGTAGAATGAACACTGAAGCTTTCTTT. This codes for CASSEGQGRMNTEAFF.

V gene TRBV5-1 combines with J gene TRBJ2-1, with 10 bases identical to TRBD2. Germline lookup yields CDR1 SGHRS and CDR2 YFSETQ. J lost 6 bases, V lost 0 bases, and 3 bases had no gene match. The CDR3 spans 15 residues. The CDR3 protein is CASSLGGLAANEQFF. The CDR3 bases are TGCGCCAGCAGCTTGGGAGGACTAGCGGCCAATGAGCAGTTCTTC.

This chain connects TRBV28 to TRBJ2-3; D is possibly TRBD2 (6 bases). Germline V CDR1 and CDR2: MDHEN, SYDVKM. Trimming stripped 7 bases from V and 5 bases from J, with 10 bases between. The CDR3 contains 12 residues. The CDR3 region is CASKGGLDTQYF. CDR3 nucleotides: TGTGCCAGCAAGGGAGGACTAGATACGCAGTATTTT.

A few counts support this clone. This chain's CDR3 is CSVARGRGWPYGYTF. CDR3 DNA: TGCAGCGTTGCCCGAGGGAGGGGCTGGCCGTATGGCTACACCTTC. J is TRBJ1-2 and V is TRBV29-1, with D perhaps TRBD1 (5 bases). CDR3 length: 15 residues. Germline-derived CDR1 and CDR2 are SQVTM and ANQGSEA. Trimming took off 4 bases at V and 5 bases at J, with 20 bases between the two ends.

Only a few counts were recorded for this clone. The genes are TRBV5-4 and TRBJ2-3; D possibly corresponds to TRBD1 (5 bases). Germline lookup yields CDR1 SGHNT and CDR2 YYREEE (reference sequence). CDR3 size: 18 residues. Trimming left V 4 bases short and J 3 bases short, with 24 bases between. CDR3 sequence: CASSRPGRANPRTDTQYF. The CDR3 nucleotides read TGTGCCAGCAGCCGCCCGGGCAGGGCTAACCCTAGGACAGATACGCAGTATTTT.

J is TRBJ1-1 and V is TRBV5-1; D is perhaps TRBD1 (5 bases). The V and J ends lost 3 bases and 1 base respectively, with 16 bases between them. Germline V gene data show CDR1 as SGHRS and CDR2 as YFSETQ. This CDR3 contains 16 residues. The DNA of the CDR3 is TGCGCCAGCAGCTCCGGACTACCAGGGTGGAACACTGAAGCTTTCTTT. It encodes CASSSGLPGWNTEAFF.

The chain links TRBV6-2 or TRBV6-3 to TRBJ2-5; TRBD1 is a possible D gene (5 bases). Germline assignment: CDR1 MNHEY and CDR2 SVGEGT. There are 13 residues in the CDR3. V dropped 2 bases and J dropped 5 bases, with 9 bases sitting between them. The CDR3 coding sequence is TGTGCCAGCAGTTACGGGGCATACGAGACCCAGTACTTC. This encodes CASSYGAYETQYF.

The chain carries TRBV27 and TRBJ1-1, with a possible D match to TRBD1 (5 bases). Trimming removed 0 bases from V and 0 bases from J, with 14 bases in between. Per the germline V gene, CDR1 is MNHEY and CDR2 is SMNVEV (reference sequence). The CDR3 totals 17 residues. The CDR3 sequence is CASSLSQGGTLNTEAFF. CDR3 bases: TGTGCCAGCAGTTTATCCCAGGGAGGGACTTTGAACACTGAAGCTTTCTTT.

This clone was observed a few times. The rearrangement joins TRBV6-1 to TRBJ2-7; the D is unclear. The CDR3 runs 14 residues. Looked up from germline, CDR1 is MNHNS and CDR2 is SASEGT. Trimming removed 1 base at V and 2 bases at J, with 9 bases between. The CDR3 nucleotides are TGTGCCAGCAGTGAAGTTATAGCCCCCTACGAGCAGTACTTC. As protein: CASSEVIAPYEQYF.

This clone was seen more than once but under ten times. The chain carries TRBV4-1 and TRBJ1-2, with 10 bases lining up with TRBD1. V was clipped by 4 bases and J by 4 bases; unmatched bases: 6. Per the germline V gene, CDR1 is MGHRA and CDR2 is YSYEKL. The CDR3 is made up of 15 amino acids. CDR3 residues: CASSPRQGASYGYTF. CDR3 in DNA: TGCGCCAGCAGCCCCCGACAGGGGGCTTCCTATGGCTACACCTTC.

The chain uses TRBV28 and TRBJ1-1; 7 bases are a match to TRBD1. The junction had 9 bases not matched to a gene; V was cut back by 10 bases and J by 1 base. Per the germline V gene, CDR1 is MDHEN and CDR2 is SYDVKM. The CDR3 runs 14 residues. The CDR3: CATSSGTANTEAFF. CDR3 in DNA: TGTGCCACCTCCTCCGGGACAGCGAACACTGAAGCTTTCTTT. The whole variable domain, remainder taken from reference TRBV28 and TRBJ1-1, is DVKVTQSSRYLVKRTGEKVFLECVQDMDHENMFWYRQDPGLGLRLIYFSYDVKMKEKGDIPEGYSVSREKKERFSLILESASTNQTSMYLCATSSGTANTEAFFGQGTRLTVV.

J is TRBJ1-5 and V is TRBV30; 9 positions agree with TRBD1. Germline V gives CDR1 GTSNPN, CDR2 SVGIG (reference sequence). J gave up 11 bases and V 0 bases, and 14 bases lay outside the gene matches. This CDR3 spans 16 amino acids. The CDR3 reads CAWSVRDRVIPRAQHF. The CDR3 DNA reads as TGTGCCTGGAGTGTACGGGACAGGGTCATCCCCCGGGCCCAGCATTTT. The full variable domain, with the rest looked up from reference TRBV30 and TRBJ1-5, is SQTIHQWPATLVQPVGSPLSLECTVEGTSNPNLYWYRQAAGRGLQLLFYSVGIGQISSEVPQNLSASRPQDRQFILSSKKLLLSDSGFYLCAWSVRDRVIPRAQHFGDGTRLSIL.

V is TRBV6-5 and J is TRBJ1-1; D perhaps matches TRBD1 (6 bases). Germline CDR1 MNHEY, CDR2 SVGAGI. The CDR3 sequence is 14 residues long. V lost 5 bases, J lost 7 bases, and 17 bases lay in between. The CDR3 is CASSRRTELNEAFF. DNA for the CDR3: TGTGCCAGCAGTAGACGGACAGAGCTAAATGAAGCTTTCTTT.

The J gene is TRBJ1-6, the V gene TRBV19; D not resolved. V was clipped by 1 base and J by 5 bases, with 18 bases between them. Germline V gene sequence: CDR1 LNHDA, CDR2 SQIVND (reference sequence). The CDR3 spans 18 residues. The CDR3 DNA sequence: TGTGCCAGTAGTATAGTGTGGAGGCCTACGGGAGATAATTCACCCCTCCACTTT. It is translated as CASSIVWRPTGDNSPLHF.

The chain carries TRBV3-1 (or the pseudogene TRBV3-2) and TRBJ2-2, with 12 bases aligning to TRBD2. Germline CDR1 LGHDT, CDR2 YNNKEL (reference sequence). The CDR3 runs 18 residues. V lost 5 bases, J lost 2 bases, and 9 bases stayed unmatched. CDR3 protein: CASSEGLAGGLNTGELFF. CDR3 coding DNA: TGTGCCAGCAGCGAAGGGCTAGCGGGGGGGCTTAACACCGGGGAGCTGTTTTTT.

The CDR3 protein is CSGSRGGVTEAFF. The DNA of the CDR3 is TGCAGCGGGTCCAGGGGTGGTGTCACTGAAGCTTTCTTT. The rearrangement uses TRBV29-1 and TRBJ1-1; possible D gene TRBD1, 6 bases. CDR1 is SQVTM, CDR2 ANQGSEA, per germline. The CDR3 is 13 amino acids. V was pared by 7 bases and J by 4 bases, with 16 bases between.

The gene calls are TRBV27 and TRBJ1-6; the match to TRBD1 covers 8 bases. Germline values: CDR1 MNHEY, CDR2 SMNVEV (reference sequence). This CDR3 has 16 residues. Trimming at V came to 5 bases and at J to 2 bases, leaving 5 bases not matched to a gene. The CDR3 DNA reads TGTGCCAGCAGTCGGACAGGGCAAGCCTATAATTCACCCCTCCACTTT. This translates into CASSRTGQAYNSPLHF.

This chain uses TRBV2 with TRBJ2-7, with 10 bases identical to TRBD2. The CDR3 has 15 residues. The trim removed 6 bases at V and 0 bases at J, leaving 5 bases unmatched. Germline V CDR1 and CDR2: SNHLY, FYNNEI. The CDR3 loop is CASRASGGSSYEQYF. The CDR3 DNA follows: TGTGCCAGCAGGGCTAGCGGGGGTAGCTCCTACGAGCAGTACTTC.

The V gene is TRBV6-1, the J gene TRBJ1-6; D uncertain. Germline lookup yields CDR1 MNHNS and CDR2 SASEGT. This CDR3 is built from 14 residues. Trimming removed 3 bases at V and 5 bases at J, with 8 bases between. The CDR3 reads CASSDHSHNSPLHF. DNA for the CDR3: TGTGCCAGCAGTGACCACAGCCATAATTCACCCCTCCACTTT.

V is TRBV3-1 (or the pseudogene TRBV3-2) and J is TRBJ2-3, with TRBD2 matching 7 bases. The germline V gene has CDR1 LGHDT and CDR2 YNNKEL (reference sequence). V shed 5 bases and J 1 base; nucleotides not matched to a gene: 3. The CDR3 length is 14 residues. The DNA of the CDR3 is TGTGCCAGCAGCGCCCGGGGGGGCACAGATACGCAGTATTTT. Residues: CASSARGGTDTQYF.

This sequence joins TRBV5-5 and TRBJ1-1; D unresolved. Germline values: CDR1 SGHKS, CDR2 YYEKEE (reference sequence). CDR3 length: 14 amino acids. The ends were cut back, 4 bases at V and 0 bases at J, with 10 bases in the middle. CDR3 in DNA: TGTGCCAGCAGCCCCAGGTTCATGAACACTGAAGCTTTCTTT. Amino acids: CASSPRFMNTEAFF. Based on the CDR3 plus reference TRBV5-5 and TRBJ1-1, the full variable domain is DAGVTQSPTHLIKTRGQQVTLRCSPISGHKSVSWYQQVLGQGPQFIFQYYEKEERGRGNFPDRFSARQFPNYSSELNVNALLLGDSALYLCASSPRFMNTEAFFGQGTRLTVV.

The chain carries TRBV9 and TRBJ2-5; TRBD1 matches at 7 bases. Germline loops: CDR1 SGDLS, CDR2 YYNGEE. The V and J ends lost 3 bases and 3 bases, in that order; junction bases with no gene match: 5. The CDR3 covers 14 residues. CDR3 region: CASSARQGEETQYF. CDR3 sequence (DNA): TGTGCCAGCAGCGCGCGGCAGGGGGAAGAGACCCAGTACTTC.

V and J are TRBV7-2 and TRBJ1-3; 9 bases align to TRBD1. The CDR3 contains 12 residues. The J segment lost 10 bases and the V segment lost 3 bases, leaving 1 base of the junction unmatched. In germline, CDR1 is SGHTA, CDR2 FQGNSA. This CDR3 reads CASSFDRGTIYF. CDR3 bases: TGTGCCAGCAGCTTTGACAGGGGGACCATATATTTT.

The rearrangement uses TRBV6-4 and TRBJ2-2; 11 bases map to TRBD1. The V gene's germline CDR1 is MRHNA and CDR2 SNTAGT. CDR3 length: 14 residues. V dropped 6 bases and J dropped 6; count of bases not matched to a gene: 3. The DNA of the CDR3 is TGTGCCAGCAGAGGACAGGGGGCCGCCGGGGAGCTGTTTTTT. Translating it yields CASRGQGAAGELFF.

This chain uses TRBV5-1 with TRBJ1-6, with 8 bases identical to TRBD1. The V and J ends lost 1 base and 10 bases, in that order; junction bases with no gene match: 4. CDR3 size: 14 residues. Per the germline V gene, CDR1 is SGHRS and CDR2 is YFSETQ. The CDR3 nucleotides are TGCGCCAGCAGCTTGACAGGGGGTGAATCACCCCTCCACTTT. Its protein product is CASSLTGGESPLHF.